This T cell receptor (beta chain) is from a study of CD8 T cell repertoires and HIV-1 epitope variants. Background on the study: Twenty-five autologous and known Gag and Nef epitope variant peptides each stimulated T cells separately.

TCRdb's table, derived via immunoSEQ multiplex PCR, lists solely in-frame clones and lacks some. In the table there are over 5,000 clones, approximately 70% of which are singletons. About this clone: No antigen is known for it.

The CDR3 runs to 17 residues. Trimming removed 0 bases at V and 1 base at J, with 13 bases between. Germline-derived CDR1 and CDR2 are SGDLS and YYNGEE. The V gene is TRBV9, the J gene TRBJ2-2; TRBD2 might be the D (5 bases). Sequenced material: cultured CD8+ T cells derived from PBMCs. This clonotype originated in a male donor with HIV. CDR3 in amino acids: CASSVAREGRNTGELFF. CDR3 nucleotide sequence: TGTGCCAGCAGCGTAGCTCGGGAAGGCCGGAACACCGGGGAGCTGTTTTTT.